The clone carrying this TCR beta chain was found a few times. Its antigen is undetermined. This specimen belongs to a study of CD8+ T cells in alopecia areata. Turning to the study itself: Treated patients were dosed with oral tofacitinib, taking 5 to 10 mg twice daily. Overall study findings and caveats: Significant decreases in scalp clonality and expanded CD8+ clones followed tofacitinib treatment. A great number of expanded lesional clones endured in scalp and blood during tofacitinib.

As for treatment: oral pan-JAK inhibitor, 5-10 mg twice daily. Patients with alopecia areata provided lesional scalp punch biopsies as well as peripheral blood. CDR3 length: 14 amino acids. CDR1 and CDR2 from the germline V gene are ENHRY and SYGVKD. The germline V and J ends were trimmed by 3 bases and 0 bases, with 7 bases remaining between them. RNA extraction and reverse transcription yielded cDNA as sequencing template. The assay was immunoSEQ multiplex PCR, and TCRdb's table has in-frame clones only and misses some. The sample shows about 280,000 clones, 58% of them seen only once. This TCR was sampled from a human donor with alopecia areata. This rearrangement joins TRBV10-3 to TRBJ2-3; D not certain. Sequencing was performed on CD4+ T cells sorted from blood, taken at week 24, from a patient treated with tofacitinib. The CDR3 protein is CAISDPTSTDTQYF. Written as DNA, the CDR3 is TGTGCCATCAGTGACCCTACGAGCACAGATACGCAGTATTTT.